This TCR beta chain was profiled in a study of blood T cell repertoires in COVID-19 (dated by TCRdb to the early 2020s). Some background on the complete study: The collaborator samples originated in the United States, Italy and Spain and spanned the acute and convalescent phases of COVID-19. The prospective study material was composed of cDNA or gDNA derived from T cells, B-cell-depleted T cells, or PBMCs. The dataset comprised deeply sampled blood TCRbeta repertoires from subjects exposed to, actively infected with, or recovered from COVID-19. The repertoires were released in a freely available public database intended as a resource for research on the immune response to SARS-CoV-2. The samples were drawn from the first 160 participants of the ongoing ImmuneRACE study and from under 1,500 subjects provided by 6 global collaborators. A de-identified subject ID, COVID-19 status, age in years and sex were almost always included in the sample metadata. HLA class I and class II types, where available, came from metadata supplied by the sample provider rather than from assay-based typing.

On this clone: Its antigen specificity is not known. No qualities accompany the bases; no much larger clone lies one base away.

From the germline V gene, CDR1 is SGHTA and CDR2 is FQGTGA. Trimming takes 5 bases off V and 4 bases off J; junction bases not matched to a gene: 13. The CDR3 goes from the cysteine to the phenylalanine over 16 residues. The sequence is cut down to CDR3 DNA, 48 bases in frame from base 1. Overall results and qualifications from the work: Clinical and demographic metadata were provided uncurated, with the amount varying by source and participant.

The immunoSEQ Assay, a bias-controlled multiplex PCR, was used to amplify TCRbeta CDR3 regions from genomic DNA. In the source study's methods: Within the assay, amplification of reference gene primers was used to estimate how many nucleated cells each sample contained. To quantify the absolute abundance of each unique TCRbeta CDR3 rearrangement, sequence reads were collapsed and filtered. For each sample, productive Simpson clonality was calculated as the square root of Simpson's diversity index across productive rearrangements. TCRdb retrieved this table from immuneACCESS and kept in-frame rearrangements only. Not all clones are present; in checked studies, unresolved V genes account for under half, and no reason is known for the remainder. V, J and clone size are taken as reported in that table, and D and trimming were inferred from the DNA itself. Counted in this sample were hundreds of thousands of clones; 70% to 90% of them appeared once. The top ten clonotypes cover less than 9% of the sample.

One collaborating source in Seattle enrolled patients while the patients were actively infected and followed the patients over time throughout the course of disease. Each collaborating institution followed its own protocols to collect whole blood in K2EDTA tubes. For TCRbeta analysis, collaborators shipped samples in one of three forms: frozen whole blood, isolated PBMCs, or DNA extracted from either of those sample types. Specimen: peripheral blood. The chain joins TRBV7-3 to TRBJ1-2, and TRBD1 matches 7 of the central bases. The TCR comes from a woman between 45 and 65 years old with COVID-19, enrolled during active disease. The CDR3 protein: CASSPQGGQGGYGYTF. The DNA sequence is given as TGTGCCAGCAGCCCCCAGGGGGGCCAGGGGGGCTATGGCTACACCTTC.